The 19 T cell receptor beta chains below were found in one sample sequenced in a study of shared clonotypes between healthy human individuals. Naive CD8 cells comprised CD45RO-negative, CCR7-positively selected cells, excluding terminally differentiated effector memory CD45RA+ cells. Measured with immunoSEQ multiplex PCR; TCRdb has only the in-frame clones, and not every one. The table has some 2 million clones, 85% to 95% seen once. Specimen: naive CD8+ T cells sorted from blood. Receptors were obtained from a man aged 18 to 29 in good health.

Written as DNA, the CDR3 is TGTGCCAGCAGCTTAGCGAGGGGTGGCTACACCTTC. Translated, it gives CASSLARGGYTF. The V gene is TRBV7-6, the J gene TRBJ1-2, with D possibly TRBD1 on 5 matching bases. V lost 0 bases to trimming and J lost 7 bases, with 6 bases between them. The CDR3 spans 12 residues. Germline CDR1 SGHVS, CDR2 FNYEAQ.

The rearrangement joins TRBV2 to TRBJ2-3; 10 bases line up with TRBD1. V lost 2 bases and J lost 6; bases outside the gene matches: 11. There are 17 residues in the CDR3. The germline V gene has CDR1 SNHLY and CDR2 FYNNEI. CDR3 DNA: TGTGCCAGCAGTGAATTCTCCGGGACAGGGGAGGGGGATACGCAGTATTTT. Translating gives CASSEFSGTGEGDTQYF. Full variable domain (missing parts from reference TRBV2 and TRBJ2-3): EPEVTQTPSHQVTQMGQEVILRCVPISNHLYFYWYRQILGQKVEFLVSFYNNEISEKSEIFDDQFSVERPDGSNFTLKIRSTKLEDSAMYFCASSEFSGTGEGDTQYFGPGTRLTVL.

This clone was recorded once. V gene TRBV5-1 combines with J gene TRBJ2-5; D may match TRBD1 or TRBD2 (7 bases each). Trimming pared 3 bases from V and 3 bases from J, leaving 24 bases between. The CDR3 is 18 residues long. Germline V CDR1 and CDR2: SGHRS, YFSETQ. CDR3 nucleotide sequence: TGCGCCAGCAGCTGGGTCGGCAGGGGGGGCCCCAATGAAGAGACCCAGTACTTC. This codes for CASSWVGRGGPNEETQYF.

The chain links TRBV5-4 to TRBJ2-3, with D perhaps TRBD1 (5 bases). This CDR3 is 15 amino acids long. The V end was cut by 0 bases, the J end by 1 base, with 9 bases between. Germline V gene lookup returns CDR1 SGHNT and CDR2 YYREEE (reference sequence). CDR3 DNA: TGTGCCAGCAGCTTGGAAGGGGCTGGCACAGATACGCAGTATTTT. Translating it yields CASSLEGAGTDTQYF.

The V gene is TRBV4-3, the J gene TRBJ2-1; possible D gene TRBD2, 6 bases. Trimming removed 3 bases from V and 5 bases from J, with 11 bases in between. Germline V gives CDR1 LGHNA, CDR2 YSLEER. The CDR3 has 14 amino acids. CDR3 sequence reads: CASSHSWGDNEQFF. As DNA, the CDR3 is TGCGCCAGCAGCCACTCTTGGGGGGACAATGAGCAGTTCTTC.

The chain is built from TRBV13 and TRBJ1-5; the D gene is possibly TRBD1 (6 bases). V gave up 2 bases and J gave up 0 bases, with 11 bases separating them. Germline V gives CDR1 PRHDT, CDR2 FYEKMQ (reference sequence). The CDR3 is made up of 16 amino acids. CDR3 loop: CASSLRGDISNQPQHF. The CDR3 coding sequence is TGTGCCAGCAGCTTAAGAGGGGACATTAGCAATCAGCCCCAGCATTTT. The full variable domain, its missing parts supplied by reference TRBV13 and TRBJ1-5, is AAGVIQSPRHLIKEKRETATLKCYPIPRHDTVYWYQQGPGQDPQFLISFYEKMQSDKGSIPDRFSAQQFSDYHSELNMSSLELGDSALYFCASSLRGDISNQPQHFGDGTRLSIL.

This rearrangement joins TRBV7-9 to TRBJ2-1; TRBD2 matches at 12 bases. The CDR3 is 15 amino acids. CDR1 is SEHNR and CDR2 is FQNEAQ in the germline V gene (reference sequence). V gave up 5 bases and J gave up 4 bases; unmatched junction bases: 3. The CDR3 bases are TGTGCCAGCAGCGACGGGACTAGCGGGTACAATGAGCAGTTCTTC. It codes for CASSDGTSGYNEQFF.

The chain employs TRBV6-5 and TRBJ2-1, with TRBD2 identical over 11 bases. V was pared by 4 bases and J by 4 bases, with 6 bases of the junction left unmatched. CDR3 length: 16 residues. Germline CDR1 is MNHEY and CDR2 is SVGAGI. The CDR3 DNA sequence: TGTGCCAGCAGTTCTAAAGGACTAGCGGGTTACAATGAGCAGTTCTTC. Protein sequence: CASSSKGLAGYNEQFF.

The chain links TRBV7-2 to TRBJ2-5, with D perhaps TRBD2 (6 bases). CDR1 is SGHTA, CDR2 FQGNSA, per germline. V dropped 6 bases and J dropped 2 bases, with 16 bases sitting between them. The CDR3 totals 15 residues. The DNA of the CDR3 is TGTGCCAGCAGTCCGCCGGCGGGGCTGCAAGAGACCCAGTACTTC. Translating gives CASSPPAGLQETQYF.

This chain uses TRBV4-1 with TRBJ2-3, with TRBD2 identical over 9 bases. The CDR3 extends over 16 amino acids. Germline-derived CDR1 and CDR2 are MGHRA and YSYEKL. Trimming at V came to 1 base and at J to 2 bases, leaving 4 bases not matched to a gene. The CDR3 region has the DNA TGCGCCAGCAGCCAAGCTACTAGCGGGTTCACAGATACGCAGTATTTT. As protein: CASSQATSGFTDTQYF.

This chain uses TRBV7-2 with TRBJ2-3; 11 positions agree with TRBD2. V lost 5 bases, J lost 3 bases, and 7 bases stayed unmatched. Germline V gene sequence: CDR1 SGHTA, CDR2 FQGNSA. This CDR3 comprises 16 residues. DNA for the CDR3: TGTGCCAGCAGCCTCCTACTAGCGGGAGAAACAGATACGCAGTATTTT. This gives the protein CASSLLLAGETDTQYF. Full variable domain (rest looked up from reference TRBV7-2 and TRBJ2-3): GAGVSQSPSNKVTEKGKDVELRCDPISGHTALYWYRQSLGQGLEFLIYFQGNSAPDKSGLPSDRFSAERTGGSVSTLTIQRTQQEDSAVYLCASSLLLAGETDTQYFGPGTRLTVL.

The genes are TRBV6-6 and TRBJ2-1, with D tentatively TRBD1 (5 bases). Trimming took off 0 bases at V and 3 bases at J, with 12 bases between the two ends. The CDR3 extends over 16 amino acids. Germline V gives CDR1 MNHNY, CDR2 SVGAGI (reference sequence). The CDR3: CASSYSIQARYNEQFF. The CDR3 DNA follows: TGTGCCAGCAGTTACTCGATACAGGCCCGCTACAATGAGCAGTTCTTC.

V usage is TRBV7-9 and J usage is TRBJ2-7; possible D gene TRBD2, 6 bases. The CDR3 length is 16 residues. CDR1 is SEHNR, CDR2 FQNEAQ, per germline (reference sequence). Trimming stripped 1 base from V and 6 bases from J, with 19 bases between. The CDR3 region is CASSLDPGSVPREQYF. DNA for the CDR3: TGTGCCAGCAGCTTAGACCCCGGGAGTGTCCCTCGCGAGCAGTACTTC. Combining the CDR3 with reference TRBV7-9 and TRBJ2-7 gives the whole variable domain DTGVSQNPRHKITKRGQNVTFRCDPISEHNRLYWYRQTLGQGPEFLTYFQNEAQLEKSRLLSDRFSAERPKGSFSTLEIQRTEQGDSAMYLCASSLDPGSVPREQYFGPGTRLTVT.

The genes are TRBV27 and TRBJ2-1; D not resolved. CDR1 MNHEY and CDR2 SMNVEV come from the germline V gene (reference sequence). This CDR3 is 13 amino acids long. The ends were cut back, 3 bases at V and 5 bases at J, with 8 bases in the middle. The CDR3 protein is CASSLERHNEQFF. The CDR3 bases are TGTGCCAGCAGTTTGGAAAGGCACAATGAGCAGTTCTTC.

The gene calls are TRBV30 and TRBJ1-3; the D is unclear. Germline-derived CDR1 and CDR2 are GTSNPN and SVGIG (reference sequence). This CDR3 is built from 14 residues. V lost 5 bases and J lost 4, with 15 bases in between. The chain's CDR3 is CAWSLGGYGNTIYF. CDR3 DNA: TGTGCCTGGTCCCTTGGCGGGTACGGAAACACCATATATTTT.

The chain's CDR3 is CSVRRDPSGELFF. CDR3 DNA sequence: TGCAGCGTTCGCCGGGACCCCTCCGGGGAGCTGTTTTTT. V gene TRBV29-1 combines with J gene TRBJ2-2; D may correspond to TRBD1 or TRBD2 (5 bases each). The CDR3 has 13 residues. The V gene's germline CDR1 is SQVTM and CDR2 ANQGSEA. Trimming stripped 5 bases from V and 6 bases from J, with 13 bases between.

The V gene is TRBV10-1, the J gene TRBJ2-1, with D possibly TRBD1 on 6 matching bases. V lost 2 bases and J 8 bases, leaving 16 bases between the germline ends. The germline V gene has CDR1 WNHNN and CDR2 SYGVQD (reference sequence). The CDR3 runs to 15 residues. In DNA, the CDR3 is TGCGCCAGCAGTGAGGGGGACACCTTTGGCGATGAGCAGTTCTTC. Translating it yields CASSEGDTFGDEQFF.

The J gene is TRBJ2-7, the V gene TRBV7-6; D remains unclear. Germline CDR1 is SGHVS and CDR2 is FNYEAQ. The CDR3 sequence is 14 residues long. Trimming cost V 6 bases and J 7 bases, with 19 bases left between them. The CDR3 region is CASSLGSTAGEQYF. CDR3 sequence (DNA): TGTGCCAGCAGTCTTGGATCTACGGCAGGAGAGCAGTACTTC.

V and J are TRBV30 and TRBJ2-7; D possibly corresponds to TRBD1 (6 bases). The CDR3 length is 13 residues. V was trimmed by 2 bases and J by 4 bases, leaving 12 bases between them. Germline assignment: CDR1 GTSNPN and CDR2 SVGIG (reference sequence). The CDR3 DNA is TGTGCCTGGAGTTCAGGGGTTGGGTACGAGCAGTACTTC. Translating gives CAWSSGVGYEQYF. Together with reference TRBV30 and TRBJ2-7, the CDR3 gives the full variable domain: SQTIHQWPATLVQPVGSPLSLECTVEGTSNPNLYWYRQAAGRGLQLLFYSVGIGQISSEVPQNLSASRPQDRQFILSSKKLLLSDSGFYLCAWSSGVGYEQYFGPGTRLTVT.